This TCR beta chain was captured by sequencing in a study of cytomegalovirus exposure and HLA in healthy donors. The CDR3 totals 16 residues. V was clipped by 5 bases and J by 0 bases; unmatched bases: 7. The germline V gene encodes CDR1 LNHDA and CDR2 SQIVND (reference sequence). The study ran its PCR with 60 Vbeta and 13 Jbeta primers. Some clones are missing from TCRdb's copy, which holds only in-frame ones; the method was immunoSEQ multiplex PCR. The table lists roughly 250,000 clones, 75% to 90% of them singletons. The clonotype comes from a girl aged 2 to 10 in good health and CMV-seronegative. This chain joins TRBV19 and TRBJ1-2; TRBD1 matches 9 bases. Sequencing was carried out using PBMCs. The CDR3 spells CASSAQQGAANYGYTF. The CDR3 DNA follows: TGTGCCAGTAGTGCGCAACAGGGGGCGGCTAACTATGGCTACACCTTC. Variable domain in full (rest from reference TRBV19 and TRBJ1-2): DGGITQSPKYLFRKEGQNVTLSCEQNLNHDAMYWYRQDPGQGLRLIYYSQIVNDFQKGDIAEGYSVSREKKESFPLTVTSAQKNPTAFYLCASSAQQGAANYGYTFGSGTRLTVV.